The 16 T cell receptor beta chains below all came from one sample that was sequenced in a study of early T cells in non-severe SARS-CoV-2 infection. TCRdb processed the 5' RACE reads anew with MiXCR; each CDR3 protein has one entry. The data show 80,000 to 95,000 distinct CDR3 sequences, roughly 15% seen once. Sequenced input: whole blood. The source is an adult who was a healthcare worker with PCR-confirmed SARS-CoV-2 infection or an uninfected control (not recorded which).

The chain has TRBV24-1 and TRBJ2-3; no reliable D call. The CDR3 totals 16 residues. With 1 base removed from V and 6 bases from J, the gap between germline ends came to 16 bases. Germline CDR1 reads KGHDR; CDR2 reads SFDVKD. The DNA of the CDR3 is TGTGCCACCAGTGATTTCACCCCTAGAGCGATGGATACGCAGTATTTT. As protein: CATSDFTPRAMDTQYF.

This clonotype has only a few counts. The genes are TRBV20-1 and TRBJ2-2; 9 nucleotides match TRBD2. The CDR3 extends over 18 amino acids. CDR1 and CDR2 (germline): DFQATT, SNEGSKA (reference sequence). V lost 1 base, J lost 1 base, and 10 bases stayed unmatched. CDR3 sequence reads: CSARAARLAGLNTGELFF. Here the CDR3 DNA reads TGCAGTGCTAGAGCAGCACGTCTAGCGGGGTTGAACACCGGGGAGCTGTTTTTT.

The table lists this clonotype with a few counts. The CDR3 sequence: CASSFGRGAYQETQYF. DNA of the CDR3: TGTGCCAGCAGCTTTGGGCGGGGGGCCTACCAAGAGACCCAGTACTTC. This chain uses TRBV5-4 with TRBJ2-5; 8 bases are shared with TRBD2. Germline CDR1 SGHNT, CDR2 YYREEE (reference sequence). The CDR3 has 16 residues. Trimming cost V 2 bases and J 0 bases; bases outside gene matches: 6.

In its sample, this clonotype was seen many times. This chain uses TRBV9 with TRBJ1-1, with D perhaps matching TRBD1 (5 bases). V lost 4 bases and J 2 bases, leaving 15 bases between the germline ends. This CDR3 is built from 15 residues. Germline CDR1 SGDLS, CDR2 YYNGEE. The CDR3 sequence: CASSFSGTGNTEAFF. In DNA form, the CDR3 reads TGTGCCAGCAGCTTCTCAGGGACGGGCAACACTGAAGCTTTCTTT.

As to this clonotype: A junction boundary mismatches the germline segment, possibly from a read error. V gene TRBV29-1 combines with J gene TRBJ1-1; D gene unclear. CDR1 SQVTM and CDR2 ANQGSEA come from the germline V gene. The CDR3 consists of 11 residues. The CDR3 region is CSVDERLEVFF. The CDR3 region has the DNA TGCAGCGTTGATGAGCGCCTTGAAGTTTTCTTT.

The table lists this clonotype with a few counts. The V call is TRBV3-1, the J call TRBJ1-2; D not resolved. V lost 0 bases, J lost 6 bases, and 20 bases lay in between. The CDR3 has 17 amino acids. The germline gives CDR1 LGHDT, CDR2 YNNKEL (reference sequence). CDR3 sequence: CASSQDRRVRVANGYTF. The DNA of the CDR3 is TGTGCCAGCAGCCAAGATCGCCGGGTTCGGGTCGCAAATGGCTACACCTTC.

The chain combines TRBV28 with TRBJ2-7; 9 bases match TRBD1. The junction had 6 bases not matched to a gene; V was cut back by 4 bases and J by 2 bases. This CDR3 has 15 amino acids. The germline gives CDR1 MDHEN, CDR2 SYDVKM. The CDR3 nucleotides read TGTGCCAGCAGTTCTGGGACAGGGCTAGCCTACGAGCAGTACGTC. It encodes CASSSGTGLAYEQYV.

This clonotype was counted between two and nine times. The rearrangement uses TRBV7-2 and TRBJ1-1, with TRBD1 as a possible D gene (6 bases). The CDR3 length is 11 residues. V lost 6 bases and J lost 4, with 6 bases in between. The germline V gene has CDR1 SGHTA and CDR2 FQGNSA. CDR3 in amino acids: CASRGATEAFF. CDR3 in DNA: TGTGCCAGCAGGGGGGCCACTGAAGCTTTCTTT.

With respect to this clonotype: The junction shows a germline mismatch at one end, possibly a read error. This chain joins TRBV25-1 and TRBJ1-4; the D is unclear. The germline V gene has CDR1 MGHDK and CDR2 SYGVNS. The CDR3 sequence is 14 residues long. CDR3 DNA sequence: TGTGCCTGCAGTGAGACTGGGTTCGTTGAAAAACTGTTTTTT. Translating gives CACSETGFVEKLFF.

The chain links TRBV11-2 to TRBJ1-2; the D is unclear. The CDR3 runs to 13 residues. Germline lookup yields CDR1 SGHAT and CDR2 FQNNGV. Between the trimmed V and J ends, which lost 5 bases and 7 bases, there was a span of 14 bases. The CDR3 DNA sequence: TGTGCCAGCAGCCAAGGGTCGTCCGGTGGCTACACCTTC. Protein product: CASSQGSSGGYTF.

The rearrangement links TRBV7-6 to TRBJ2-2, with TRBD1 as a possible D gene (5 bases). The CDR3 loop spans 16 amino acids. V lost 5 bases, J lost 2 bases, and 15 bases lay in between. CDR1 SGHVS and CDR2 FNYEAQ come from the germline V gene. In DNA, the CDR3 is TGTGCCAGCAGCCCCCATGGGGCGGCCAACACCGGGGAGCTGTTTTTT. Protein sequence: CASSPHGAANTGELFF.

In its sample, this clonotype was seen a few times. The gene calls are TRBV20-1 and TRBJ2-2, with 9 nucleotides matching TRBD2. The J segment lost 5 bases and the V segment lost 6 bases, leaving 13 bases of the junction unmatched. CDR3 length: 16 residues. In germline, CDR1 is DFQATT, CDR2 SNEGSKA (reference sequence). CDR3 in DNA: TGCAGTGCCCCTCGCATTAGCGGGGGAACTACCGGGGAGCTGTTTTTT. It codes for CSAPRISGGTTGELFF.

This clonotype appeared a few times. This rearrangement joins TRBV7-2 to TRBJ2-3; TRBD2 is a possible D gene (6 bases). CDR3 size: 14 residues. V shed 3 bases and J shed 2 bases, with 9 bases lying between them. Germline CDR1 is SGHTA and CDR2 is FQGNSA. As DNA, the CDR3 is TGTGCCAGCAGCTTCGGACTACCCACAGATACGCAGTATTTT. As protein: CASSFGLPTDTQYF.

The chain links TRBV24-1 to TRBJ2-1, with D uncertain. V was trimmed by 3 bases and J by 4 bases, leaving 6 bases between them. The CDR3 extends over 13 amino acids. The germline gives CDR1 KGHDR, CDR2 SFDVKD. CDR3 protein: CATSDTAYNEQFF. CDR3 nucleotide sequence: TGTGCCACCAGTGATACAGCATACAATGAGCAGTTCTTC.

This clonotype was seen a handful of times. The V and J genes are TRBV20-1 and TRBJ2-2; tentatively, D is TRBD2 (5 bases). The ends were cut back, 0 bases at V and 0 bases at J, with 8 bases in the middle. The CDR3 spans 15 residues. Germline V gives CDR1 DFQATT, CDR2 SNEGSKA (reference sequence). In DNA form, the CDR3 reads TGCAGTGCTAGAGATCTACTAGCGAACACCGGGGAGCTGTTTTTT. This encodes CSARDLLANTGELFF.

V and J are TRBV6-6 and TRBJ2-4; 8 nucleotides line up with TRBD1. Per the germline V gene, CDR1 is MNHNY and CDR2 is SVGAGI (reference sequence). The J segment lost 8 bases and the V segment lost 5 bases, leaving 14 bases of the junction unmatched. The CDR3 length is 16 residues. DNA for the CDR3: TGTGCCAGCAGTCACCTAGGACAGGGTGGTAAATACATTCAGTACTTC. Protein: CASSHLGQGGKYIQYF.